This TCR beta chain was identified during a study of blood T cell repertoires in COVID-19 (dated by TCRdb to 2020 to 2022). Describing the broader study: Samples from collaborators originated in the United States, Italy and Spain and spanned both the acute and convalescent phases of COVID-19. Deeply sampled blood TCRbeta repertoires from subjects exposed to, actively infected with, or recovered from COVID-19 were included in the dataset. The prospective study material was composed of cDNA or gDNA derived from T cells, B-cell-depleted T cells, or PBMCs. A freely available public database, intended as a resource for researchers studying the immune response to SARS-CoV-2, is where the repertoires were released. Samples came from the ongoing ImmuneRACE study (first 160 participants) plus 1,254 subjects from 6 global collaborators. Sample metadata almost always included a de-identified subject ID, COVID-19 status, age in years and sex. Where HLA class I and class II types were available, the types were taken from metadata supplied by the sample provider, not from assay-based typing.

A note on this clone: The target of this receptor is not known. Per-base quality was not reported, and no clone a single base away is much larger than it.

Each collaborating institution followed its own protocols to collect whole blood in K2EDTA tubes. For TCRbeta analysis, collaborators shipped samples as frozen whole blood, isolated PBMCs, or DNA extracted from either of those sample types. TCRbeta CDR3 regions were amplified from genomic DNA by means of the immunoSEQ Assay, a bias-controlled multiplex PCR. The paper's processing steps were these. The number of nucleated cells in each sample was estimated by amplification of reference gene primers within the assay. To quantify the absolute abundance of each unique TCRbeta CDR3 rearrangement, sequence reads were collapsed and filtered. For each sample, productive Simpson clonality was calculated by taking the square root of Simpson's diversity index across productive rearrangements. Imported from immuneACCESS, the table was reduced by TCRdb to in-frame sequences with V and J called. These copies leave out some clones; in studies compared against another copy, an unresolved V gene accounts for under half, and the cause of the remainder is not known. The DNA was the basis for D and trimming; V, J and clone size are from that table. The sample table holds hundreds of thousands of clones, of which under 90% were seen once. The ten largest make up 3% to 4.5% of the sample.

Study-level results and caveats: The amount of clinical and demographic metadata varied by source and participant and was provided uncurated.

From a lookup of the germline V gene, CDR1 and CDR2 are SGHDN and FVKESK. The CDR3 sequence holds 16 residues, the cysteine and phenylalanine included. Left in the record is the CDR3 DNA by itself, 48 bases read in frame from the first base. Trimming leaves V shorter by 3 bases and J shorter by 0 bases, with the junction holding 4 bases beyond the gene matches. The clonotype originates from an elderly woman with acute or convalescent COVID-19. The rearranged chain carries TRBV14 and TRBJ2-3; the central 9 bases match TRBD2. The sample comprised peripheral blood. The DNA reads TGTGCCAGCAGCCACCTCCTAGCGGGGAGCACAGATACGCAGTATTTT. The encoded protein is CASSHLLAGSTDTQYF.